The rows below give T cell receptor beta chains drawn from one sample of a study of post-analysis software for immune sequencing data. TCRdb reprocessed the PCR reads with MiXCR, giving one entry per CDR3 protein. The sample shows some 890,000 distinct CDR3 sequences, roughly 50% of them seen only once. Sequencing input: blood. The source of these receptors is a girl aged 10-17 years with multiple sclerosis. The CDR3 runs from the conserved cysteine through the conserved F or W. A D gene is named only where the DNA matches it firmly. Size is stated for part of the rows, as once, few or many counts, or as a class when the clone is expanded.

d_call	v_call	clone_size	j_call	cdr3_nt	cdr3_aa
NA	TRBV15	NA	TRBJ2-3	TGTGCCACCAGCAGAGTAGCGTCAGGGGCGCGGGCAGATACGCAGTATTTT	CATSRVASGARADTQYF
TRBD2	TRBV3-1	once	TRBJ2-7	TGTGCCAGCAGCCAAGTAGCGGGGATCGGGCAGTACTTC	CASSQVAGIGQYF
NA	TRBV6-5	NA	TRBJ2-7	TGTGCCAGCAGTTACTCCTACAAGTACGAGCAGTACTTC	CASSYSYKYEQYF
NA	TRBV5-1	NA	TRBJ2-3	TGCGCCAGCAGCTTGGAATCGGTCACAGATACGCAGTATTTT	CASSLESVTDTQYF
NA	TRBV15	NA	TRBJ1-5	TGTGCCACCAGCAGAGAGGGTATAGGGTCGGACCAGCCCCAGCATTTT	CATSREGIGSDQPQHF
TRBD1	TRBV6-5	NA	TRBJ1-1	TGTGCCTCCGGGCGGGGACAGGGGAACACTGAAGCTTTCTTT	CASGRGQGNTEAFF
NA	TRBV14	once	TRBJ1-1	TGTGCCAGCAGCCATAACAGGGAATTGAACACTGAAGCTTTCTTT	CASSHNRELNTEAFF
NA	TRBV5-5	few	TRBJ2-7	TGTGCCAGCAGCCCACGGCGACAGGAGCAGTACTTC	CASSPRRQEQYF
NA	TRBV29-1	few	TRBJ2-3	TGCAGCGTTGAACCCAGGGCTAGCGATTCGACAGATACGCAGTATTTT	CSVEPRASDSTDTQYF
NA	TRBV4-1	NA	TRBJ1-5	TGCGCCAGCAGCCAAGATAGGGCAGCGCTCAATCAGCCCCAGCATTTT	CASSQDRAALNQPQHF
TRBD2	TRBV29-1	NA	TRBJ2-3	TGCAGCGTCGCCGGGACTAGCGGTCCGACCACAGATACGCAGTATTTT	CSVAGTSGPTTDTQYF
TRBD2	TRBV27	NA	TRBJ2-3	TGTGCCAGCAGGTCCCTAGCGGGAGGGCGGACGCAGTATTTT	CASRSLAGGRTQYF
TRBD2	TRBV5-1	few	TRBJ2-1	TGCGCCAGCAGCCTGGACAGGACTAGCGGGGGTTCCTACAATGAGCAGTTCTTC	CASSLDRTSGGSYNEQFF
NA	TRBV29-1	few	TRBJ2-6	TGCAGCGTTGCGATCTCTGGGGCCAACGTCCTGACTTTC	CSVAISGANVLTF
NA	TRBV20-1	NA	TRBJ2-1	TGCAGTGCTAGAACAAGGAATACTTACAATGAGCAGTTCTTC	CSARTRNTYNEQFF
NA	TRBV5-1	NA	TRBJ2-5	TGCGCCAGCAGCACCCTATCGGGGGAGACCCAGTACTTC	CASSTLSGETQYF
NA	TRBV12-3/TRBV12-4	NA	TRBJ2-3	TGTGCCAGCAGTTTCCGGCAGGCCTTTCGAACAGATACGCAGTATTTT	CASSFRQAFRTDTQYF
TRBD1	TRBV10-3	few	TRBJ2-2	TGTGCCATCAGTTACGCCGGGACAGGGACCGGGGAGCTGTTTTTT	CAISYAGTGTGELFF
NA	TRBV29-1	few	TRBJ2-5	TGCAGCGTGAGGAATACCCTCCAAGAGACCCAGTACTTC	CSVRNTLQETQYF
NA	TRBV6-1	NA	TRBJ2-3	TGTGCCAGCACCCGGGGACGTGAGAGCACAGATACGCAGTATTTT	CASTRGRESTDTQYF
NA	TRBV15	NA	TRBJ2-7	TGTGCCACCAGCAGAGATCCGTTTCCGAAAGCCGAGCAGTACTTC	CATSRDPFPKAEQYF
NA	TRBV3-1	NA	TRBJ1-2	TGTGCCAGCAGCCAAGCAGGGGCCAGCAACTATGGCTACACCTTC	CASSQAGASNYGYTF
TRBD1	TRBV12-3/TRBV12-4	NA	TRBJ2-7	TGTGCCAGCAGTCCGACAGGGGGCCACTACGAGCAGTACTTC	CASSPTGGHYEQYF
NA	TRBV15	few	TRBJ2-7	TGTGCCACCAGCAGAGCCCTAGATTTCTACGAGCAGTACTTC	CATSRALDFYEQYF
NA	TRBV10-1	NA	TRBJ2-5	TGCGCCAGCAGTGAGCCGACGGTCCTCCCGGAGACCCAGTACTTC	CASSEPTVLPETQYF
NA	TRBV7-3	NA	TRBJ2-7	TGTGCCAGCAGTAGTCGGCAAGGAGGGTCCTACGAGCAGTACTTC	CASSSRQGGSYEQYF
NA	TRBV15	once	TRBJ2-7	TGTGCCACCAGTCCCGGGACAACCTACGAGCAGTACTTC	CATSPGTTYEQYF
NA	TRBV7-7	NA	TRBJ2-4	TGTGCCAGCAGCCTAGGGCCTGGAAACATTCAGTACTTC	CASSLGPGNIQYF
NA	TRBV12-3/TRBV12-4	NA	TRBJ1-2	TGTGCCAGCAGTTCGGAGCCCACGACGGGTGGCTACACCTTC	CASSSEPTTGGYTF
NA	TRBV16	NA	TRBJ2-7	TGTGCCAGCAGCCAAGAAACTTCCCGACGGAGCGCAGGCTACGAGCAGTACTTC	CASSQETSRRSAGYEQYF
NA	TRBV20-1	NA	TRBJ1-2	TGCAGTGCAGTCGCCAGGGACGGCTACACCTTC	CSAVARDGYTF
TRBD1	TRBV12-3/TRBV12-4	NA	TRBJ2-7	TGTGCCAGCAGTTTTAGGGGTACAGGGGTCTCCTACGAGCAGTACTTC	CASSFRGTGVSYEQYF
TRBD1	TRBV20-1	NA	TRBJ1-5	TGCAGTGCTAGAGATCCGACAGGGGATCAGCCCCAGCATTTT	CSARDPTGDQPQHF
TRBD1	TRBV6-1	NA	TRBJ1-5	TGTGCCAGCAGTAATACAGGGGTTCAGCCCCAGCATTTT	CASSNTGVQPQHF
TRBD2	TRBV5-1	NA	TRBJ2-3	TGCGCCAGCAGCTCAGGACTAGCGGGAGACACAGATACGCAGTATTTT	CASSSGLAGDTDTQYF
TRBD2	TRBV9	NA	TRBJ2-3	TGTGCCAGCAGCGTAACGGGACTAGTGGATACGCAGTATTTT	CASSVTGLVDTQYF
TRBD2	TRBV29-1	few	TRBJ2-7	TGCAGCGTTGGTGAGCGGGAGGACTACGAGCAGTACTTC	CSVGEREDYEQYF
NA	TRBV5-1	NA	TRBJ2-1	TGCGCCAGCAGCTATCAGGGGGGGGTGAGCTCCTACAATGGGCAGTTCTTC	CASSYQGGVSSYNGQFF
NA	TRBV5-1	NA	TRBJ2-7	TGCGCCAGCAGCGGGTCGGAAGCCTACGAGCAGTACTTC	CASSGSEAYEQYF
TRBD2	TRBV20-1	NA	TRBJ2-7	TGCAGTGCTAGCTCGGGACTAGCGGGGGTCTACGAGCAGTACTTC	CSASSGLAGVYEQYF
TRBD1	TRBV12-3/TRBV12-4	NA	TRBJ2-4	TGTGCCAGCAGTACTACCGGGACAGTCAAGGGGTACTTC	CASSTTGTVKGYF
NA	TRBV6-1	NA	TRBJ2-1	TGTGCCAGCAAACGGGAACTCTACAATGAGCAGTTCTTC	CASKRELYNEQFF